The 13 T cell receptor beta chains given below trace back to one sample, sequenced in a study of T cells expressing NK-cell markers. From the 5' RACE reads, TCRdb lists one entry per CDR3 protein and no DNA. The listing records 500,000 to 700,000 distinct CDR3 sequences. Sample: blood T cells: a sorted CD56 or NKG2C T cell subset, CD4+ or CD8+ T cells, or bulk PBMC T cells (not recorded which). These receptors were taken from a man aged 18 to 29 in good health.

This chain uses TRBV7-2 with TRBJ2-2; lacking DNA, the TRBD2 call made by TCRdb goes unchecked. Germline V gene lookup returns CDR1 SGHTA and CDR2 FQGNSA. The CDR3 is 16 residues long. The CDR3 here is CASSTLSGRAAGELFF.

The chain has TRBV5-1 and TRBJ2-3. This CDR3 region has 12 residues. Germline CDR1 is SGHRS and CDR2 is YFSETQ. This CDR3 is CASSLGADTQYF.

This chain uses TRBV20-1 with TRBJ1-2; with no DNA, the TCRdb D assignment of TRBD1 cannot be verified. Germline assignment: CDR1 DFQATT and CDR2 SNEGSKA (reference sequence). The CDR3 sequence is 12 residues long. CDR3 sequence: CSAQRGGEGYTF.

V and J are TRBV20-1 and TRBJ2-1; lacking DNA, the TRBD2 call made by TCRdb goes unchecked. CDR1 is DFQATT and CDR2 is SNEGSKA in the germline V gene (reference sequence). The CDR3 is made up of 13 amino acids. CDR3 loop: CSASGKARNEQFF.

The V and J genes are TRBV6-1 and TRBJ1-1; as DNA is missing, the TRBD1 call by TCRdb cannot be tested. The CDR3 runs to 15 residues. CDR1 MNHNS and CDR2 SASEGT come from the germline V gene. CDR3 region: CASSVPGTGNTEAFF.

The chain is built from TRBV28 and TRBJ2-6; TCRdb gives TRBD1 as the D gene, but with no DNA this cannot be confirmed. The CDR3 is made up of 18 amino acids. Per germline, CDR1 MDHEN and CDR2 SYDVKM. CDR3 in amino acids: CASLTPGQGVSGANVLTF.

V is TRBV12-3 or TRBV12-4 and J is TRBJ2-1; TCRdb's D gene call, TRBD2, goes unchecked for lack of DNA. The CDR3 is 15 residues long. CDR3 amino acids: CASTRLAGGTGEQFF.

V and J are TRBV2 and TRBJ2-7; TCRdb designates TRBD1, a call that cannot be tested without DNA. The V gene's germline CDR1 is SNHLY and CDR2 FYNNEI. The CDR3 is 14 amino acids. This CDR3 is CASDAGTRHYEQYF. Full variable domain (missing parts from reference TRBV2 and TRBJ2-7): EPEVTQTPSHQVTQMGQEVILRCVPISNHLYFYWYRQILGQKVEFLVSFYNNEISEKSEIFDDQFSVERPDGSNFTLKIRSTKLEDSAMYFCASDAGTRHYEQYFGPGTRLTVT.

J is TRBJ2-7 and V is TRBV6-2 or TRBV6-3; the TCRdb D gene call, TRBD1, has no DNA to confirm it. Germline V gives CDR1 MNHEY, CDR2 SVGEGT. The CDR3 totals 13 residues. CDR3 in amino acids: CATHSGTFHEQYF.

This sequence joins TRBV12-3 or TRBV12-4 and TRBJ2-3. This CDR3 is 16 amino acids long. The CDR3 region is CASSLRTGLGTDTQYF.

V is TRBV20-1 and J is TRBJ2-7; TCRdb reports TRBD1, a call that lacks DNA to check it against. Germline values: CDR1 DFQATT, CDR2 SNEGSKA (reference sequence). CDR3 length: 13 residues. Here the CDR3 reads CSAPVGRPYEQYF.

This chain joins TRBV20-1 and TRBJ2-3. The CDR3 loop spans 12 amino acids. Looked up from germline, CDR1 is DFQATT and CDR2 is SNEGSKA (reference sequence). The CDR3 region is CSVRVITDTQYF.

The chain uses TRBV5-1 and TRBJ2-3. The CDR3 has 16 amino acids. Germline V gives CDR1 SGHRS, CDR2 YFSETQ. The CDR3 protein is CASSLGMGASTDTQYF.